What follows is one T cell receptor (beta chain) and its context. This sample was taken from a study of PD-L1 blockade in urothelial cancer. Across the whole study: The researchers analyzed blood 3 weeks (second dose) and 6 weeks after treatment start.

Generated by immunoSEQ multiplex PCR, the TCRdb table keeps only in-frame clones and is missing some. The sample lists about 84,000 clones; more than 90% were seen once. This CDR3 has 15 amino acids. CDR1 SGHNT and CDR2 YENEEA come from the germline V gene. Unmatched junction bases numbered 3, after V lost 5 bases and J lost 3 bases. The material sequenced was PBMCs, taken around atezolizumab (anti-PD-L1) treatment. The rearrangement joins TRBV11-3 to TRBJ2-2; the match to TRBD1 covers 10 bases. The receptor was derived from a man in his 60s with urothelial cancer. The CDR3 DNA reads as TGTGCCAGCAGCCCCGGACAGGGGGACACCGGGGAGCTGTTTTTT. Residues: CASSPGQGDTGELFF.